One sample yielded the 6 T cell receptor beta chains listed below, sequenced in a study of blood T cell repertoires in COVID-19 (dated by TCRdb to about 2020). Library construction relied on the immunoSEQ multiplex PCR assay. The source is immuneACCESS, and TCRdb retained only in-frame sequences with V and J called. Part of the clones is not carried over; for the studies checked, unresolved V genes explain less than half of this, and the remainder is unexplained. Present in this sample are about 160,000 clones, roughly 80% of which were seen just once. About 3.7% of the sample belongs to the ten largest clones. Sequenced input: PBMCs or T cells enriched from blood (not recorded which). The receptor set was obtained from a woman between 55 and 75 years old who had recovered from COVID-19.

The V call is TRBV21-1, the J call TRBJ2-4; the table's D call, TRBD2, was not checked against the DNA. TRBV21-1 is an annotated pseudogene. This CDR3 spans 17 amino acids. The CDR3 loop is CASSKRVTVVAKNIQYF. The CDR3 bases are TGTGCCAGCAGCAAAAGAGTCACGGTCGTAGCCAAAAACATTCAGTACTTC.

The chain uses TRBV5-1 and TRBJ2-3; no firm D call. Trimming took 6 bases from V and 3 from J, leaving 11 bases between them. The CDR3 has 13 residues. The V gene's germline CDR1 is SGHRS and CDR2 YFSETQ. In DNA, the CDR3 is TGCGCCAGCACAACACCACAGACAGATACGCAGTATTTT. Protein: CASTTPQTDTQYF.

The J gene is TRBJ2-2, the V gene TRBV5-4; 9 nucleotides agree with TRBD1. Looked up from germline, CDR1 is SGHNT and CDR2 is YYREEE (reference sequence). J lost 2 bases, V lost 4 bases, and 9 bases had no gene match. CDR3 length: 17 amino acids. The CDR3 loop is CASSPQRGQGNTGELFF. CDR3 in DNA: TGTGCCAGCAGCCCACAAAGGGGACAGGGTAACACCGGGGAGCTGTTTTTT.

The CDR3 region is CASSLVGGHEKLFF. CDR3 sequence (DNA): TGTGCCAGCAGTTTAGTAGGGGGCCATGAAAAACTGTTTTTT. This sequence joins TRBV27 and TRBJ1-4, with 7 nucleotides matching TRBD1. V was pared by 2 bases and J by 6 bases, with 3 bases of the junction left unmatched. The CDR3 totals 14 residues. CDR1 MNHEY and CDR2 SMNVEV come from the germline V gene (reference sequence).

This clone showed up just once. The CDR3 reads CASSERSRSLGDTQYF. CDR3 in DNA: TGTGCCAGCAGTGAACGGTCCCGATCCCTCGGGGATACGCAGTATTTT. J is TRBJ2-3 and V is TRBV6-1; D remains unclear. The CDR3 covers 16 residues. Trimming left V 2 bases short and J 6 bases short, with 18 bases between. Germline V gene sequence: CDR1 MNHNS, CDR2 SASEGT.

V is TRBV11-3 and J is TRBJ2-7, with TRBD2 identical over 13 bases. The V gene's germline CDR1 is SGHNT and CDR2 YENEEA. The CDR3 covers 15 residues. The trim removed 4 bases at V and 5 bases at J, leaving 5 bases unmatched. Here the CDR3 reads CASSSPGTSGDEQYF. The CDR3 nucleotides read TGTGCCAGCAGCTCCCCCGGGACTAGCGGGGACGAGCAGTACTTC.